This TCR beta chain derives from a study of T cell responses to AZD1222 COVID-19 vaccine. Germline V gives CDR1 SGHVS, CDR2 FQNEAQ. The CDR3 runs to 16 residues. Trimming took 5 bases from V and 0 from J; bases not matched to a gene: 4. Study-level results: Repertoires were collected only later (after the peak T cell response had occurred).

Concerning this clone itself: Its antigen remains unidentified.

TCRdb's table, derived via immunoSEQ multiplex PCR, lists solely in-frame clones and lacks some. In the table there are some 110,000 clones, 92% of which are singletons. Whether given at about 4 or about 12 weeks, second doses were pooled. The source material was peripheral blood, sampled 28 days after the second AZD1222 dose. The chain is built from TRBV7-8 and TRBJ2-6; TRBD1 matches at 7 bases. This TCR was sampled from an adult who received the AZD1222 COVID-19 vaccine. This CDR3 reads CASSTYRGSGANVLTF. The CDR3, as DNA: TGTGCCAGCAGCACGTACAGGGGCTCTGGGGCCAACGTCCTGACTTTC.